One sample yielded the 9 T cell receptor beta chains listed below, sequenced in a study of vaccination and CD4 T cells after COVID-19. Sequencing of cultured CD4+ T cell DNA used the Oncomine TCR Beta short-read assay. One entry per CDR3 protein, called by TCRdb with MiXCR from the PCR reads. This sample has 15,000 to 20,000 distinct CDR3 sequences, with around 28% found just once. Their recognized antigens are unknown. The treatment is: roughly ten-day PBMC culture with coronavirus spike peptide pools or control peptides (ViraFEST assay). Material for sequencing was cultured CD4+ T cells from blood. The receptors were gathered from a human donor with COVID-19.

The J gene is TRBJ2-2, the V gene TRBV11-2; 12 bases align to TRBD2. This CDR3 has 15 residues. Germline-derived CDR1 and CDR2 are SGHAT and FQNNGV. V was clipped by 6 bases and J by 5 bases; unmatched bases: 4. The CDR3 spells CASSLAGGKTGELFF. The CDR3 DNA sequence: TGTGCCAGCAGTCTAGCGGGGGGGAAGACCGGGGAGCTGTTTTTT. Filled out from reference TRBV11-2 and TRBJ2-2, the complete variable domain reads EAGVAQSPRYKIIEKRQSVAFWCNPISGHATLYWYQQILGQGPKLLIQFQNNGVVDDSQLPKDRFSAERLKGVDSTLKIQPAKLEDSAVYLCASSLAGGKTGELFFGEGSRLTVL.

The chain joins TRBV19 to TRBJ1-4; D possibly corresponds to TRBD1 (6 bases). This CDR3 has 14 amino acids. Germline V gene sequence: CDR1 LNHDA, CDR2 SQIVND (reference sequence). V lost 6 bases and J 12 bases, leaving 20 bases between the germline ends. The CDR3 sequence: CASRVRDKARELFF. The CDR3 DNA is TGTGCCAGTAGGGTCCGGGACAAGGCCCGAGAACTGTTTTTT.

Sample share makes this clonotype medium-sized (0.01 to 0.1%). This sequence joins TRBV6-5 and TRBJ1-5; possible D gene TRBD1, 5 bases. The V end lost 4 bases, the J end lost 6 bases, and 10 bases lay between the germline ends. This CDR3 contains 13 residues. The germline gives CDR1 MNHEY, CDR2 SVGAGI. CDR3 sequence reads: CASSSDDSQPQHF. The CDR3 DNA reads TGTGCCAGCAGTTCTGATGACAGTCAGCCCCAGCATTTT.

This clonotype turned up a few times. V is TRBV10-3 and J is TRBJ2-7, with D perhaps given as TRBD1 or TRBD2 (6 bases each). The CDR3 length is 14 residues. V lost 0 bases and J lost 5, with 11 bases in between. Germline lookup yields CDR1 ENHRY and CDR2 SYGVKD. CDR3 residues: CAISESPRGDEQYF. DNA of the CDR3: TGTGCCATCAGTGAGTCCCCGAGGGGGGACGAGCAGTACTTC.

This clonotype was seen once. V is TRBV5-6 and J is TRBJ1-5, with 9 bases lining up with TRBD1. The CDR3 has 14 amino acids. Per the germline V gene, CDR1 is SGHDT and CDR2 is YYEEEE. V trimming: 3 bases; J trimming: 7 bases; junction bases outside the gene matches: 5. CDR3 sequence (DNA): TGTGCCAGCAGCTCCCGGACAGGGGTGCAGCCCCAGCATTTT. Its protein is CASSSRTGVQPQHF.

The chain combines TRBV7-2 with TRBJ1-2; unclear D gene. Germline V CDR1 and CDR2: SGHTA, FQGNSA. CDR3 length: 13 residues. The V end was cut by 6 bases, the J end by 3 bases, with 11 bases between. The CDR3 reads CASSPSSDYGYTF. CDR3 sequence (DNA): TGTGCCAGCAGTCCAAGTTCGGACTATGGCTACACCTTC.

By sample share, this clonotype is medium-sized (0.01 to 0.1%). J is TRBJ1-2 and V is TRBV19; TRBD1 aligns across 7 bases. The trim removed 3 bases at V and 0 bases at J, leaving 10 bases unmatched. The germline gives CDR1 LNHDA, CDR2 SQIVND (reference sequence). This CDR3 has 17 amino acids. The CDR3 protein is CASSMTRRGQTNYGYTF. The CDR3 bases are TGTGCCAGTAGTATGACTCGGAGGGGACAGACTAACTATGGCTACACCTTC.

This sequence joins TRBV25-1 and TRBJ1-2; TRBD1 is a possible D gene (5 bases). The germline V and J ends were trimmed by 6 bases and 7 bases, with 18 bases remaining between them. Germline loops: CDR1 MGHDK, CDR2 SYGVNS. The length of the CDR3 is 14 residues. Written as DNA, the CDR3 is TGTGCCAGCAGGGGGCAGGGCCCTCAGCGTGGCTACACCTTC. Its translation: CASRGQGPQRGYTF.

To note about this clonotype: One end of the junction varies from germline; a read error may be responsible. V usage is TRBV7-7 and J usage is TRBJ2-3; D is uncertain. The length of the CDR3 is 13 residues. Germline V lookup: CDR1 SSHAT, CDR2 FNYEAQ (reference sequence). CDR3 bases: TGTGCTAGCAGCTTTTCCAGCACAGATACGCAGTATTTT. Protein sequence: CASSFSSTDTQYF.